Here is one TCR beta chain with its context. The CDR3 is made up of 17 amino acids. V lost 4 bases and J 3 bases, leaving 19 bases between the germline ends. Germline CDR1 and CDR2: SGHRS and YFSETQ. The source of the sample is a study of blood T cell repertoires in COVID-19. Turning to the study itself: Italy, Spain and the United States were the sources of the convalescent and acute COVID-19 samples. In each case, the material was cDNA or gDNA derived from T cells, B-cell-depleted T cells, or PBMCs.

Per the original data handling: Estimated nucleated cell counts came from reference gene primer amplification. Profiled with immunoSEQ multiplex PCR; TCRdb holds only in-frame clones, not every one. That table is the source of V, J and clone size, and D and trimming were worked out from the DNA. The top ten clones hold approximately 3% of a sample with more than 95,000 clones, 87% of them seen once. The clonotype originates from a man aged 45-65 years in a cohort sampled during active COVID-19. The sample comprised peripheral blood. V is TRBV5-1 and J is TRBJ2-2; weak D call: TRBD1 (6 bases). The CDR3 bases are TGCGCCAGCAGCACGACAGGATTTGGCCGTGACACCGGGGAGCTGTTTTTT. Protein sequence: CASSTTGFGRDTGELFF.